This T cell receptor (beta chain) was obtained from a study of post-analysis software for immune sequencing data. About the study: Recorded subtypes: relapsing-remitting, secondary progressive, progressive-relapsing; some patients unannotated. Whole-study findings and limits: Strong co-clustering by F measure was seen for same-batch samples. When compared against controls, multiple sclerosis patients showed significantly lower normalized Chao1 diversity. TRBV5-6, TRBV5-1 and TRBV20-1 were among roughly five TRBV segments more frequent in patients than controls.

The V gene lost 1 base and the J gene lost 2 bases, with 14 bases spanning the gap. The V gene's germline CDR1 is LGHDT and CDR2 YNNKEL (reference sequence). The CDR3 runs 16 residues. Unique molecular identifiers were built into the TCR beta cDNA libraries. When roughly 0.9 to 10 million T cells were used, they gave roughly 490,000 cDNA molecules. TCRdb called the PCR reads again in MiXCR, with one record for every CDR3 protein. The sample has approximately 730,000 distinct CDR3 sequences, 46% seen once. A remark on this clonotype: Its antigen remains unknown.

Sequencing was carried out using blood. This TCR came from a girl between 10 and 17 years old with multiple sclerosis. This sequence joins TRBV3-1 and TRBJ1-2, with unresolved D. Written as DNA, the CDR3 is TGTGCCAGCAGCCAAGGTTCGGGTAGGACGAACTATGGCTACACCTTC. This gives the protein CASSQGSGRTNYGYTF.